These 20 T cell receptor beta chains were all obtained from the same sample, sequenced in a study of cytomegalovirus exposure and HLA in healthy donors. Primers for the PCR totalled 60 Vbeta and 13 Jbeta. Some clones are missing from TCRdb's copy, which holds only in-frame ones; the method was immunoSEQ multiplex PCR. The table lists tens of thousands of clones, 55% to 65% of them singletons, with 15% in the top ten. The sequencing sample was made of PBMCs. The receptors here all came from a woman aged 35 to 49 in good health and CMV-seropositive.

The chain carries TRBV18 and TRBJ2-1; possible D gene TRBD2, 5 bases. V was pared by 4 bases and J by 8 bases, with 12 bases between. The CDR3 loop spans 13 amino acids. The germline V gene encodes CDR1 KGHSH and CDR2 LQKENI. CDR3 sequence: CASSRGELDEQFF. The CDR3 nucleotides are TGTGCCAGCTCACGGGGAGAGCTTGATGAGCAGTTCTTC. The full variable domain, with the rest looked up from reference TRBV18 and TRBJ2-1, is NAGVMQNPRHLVRRRGQEARLRCSPMKGHSHVYWYRQLPEEGLKFMVYLQKENIIDESGMPKERFSAEFPKEGPSILRIQQVVRGDSAAYFCASSRGELDEQFFGPGTRLTVL.

This clone was counted once. The gene calls are TRBV18 and TRBJ2-7; TRBD2 agrees at 16 bases. V was pared by 0 bases and J by 5 bases, with 4 bases of the junction left unmatched. Germline V lookup: CDR1 KGHSH, CDR2 LQKENI. The CDR3 runs to 17 residues. The CDR3: CASSPPGLAGGPHEQYF. The CDR3 DNA is TGTGCCAGCTCACCACCGGGACTAGCGGGAGGGCCACACGAGCAGTACTTC.

The chain links TRBV28 to TRBJ1-4; no firm D call. V was trimmed by 11 bases and J by 0 bases, leaving 13 bases between them. The CDR3 is 14 residues long. Germline V CDR1 and CDR2: MDHEN, SYDVKM. The CDR3 region has the DNA TGTGCCTCCAAAGTCGGAGCAACTAATGAAAAACTGTTTTTT. Protein product: CASKVGATNEKLFF.

The V call is TRBV4-3, the J call TRBJ1-5; the D is unclear. Trimming cost V 0 bases and J 4 bases, with 10 bases left between them. The CDR3 sequence is 15 residues long. The germline CDR1 and CDR2 sequences are LGHNA and YSLEER. CDR3: CASSQDRDGNQPQHF. For the CDR3, the DNA is TGCGCCAGCAGCCAAGATCGAGACGGGAATCAGCCCCAGCATTTT.

The CDR3 bases are TGTGCCAGTAGTATAGGGGGTAGGGGGAGCAATCAGCCCCAGCATTTT. Residues: CASSIGGRGSNQPQHF. The V call is TRBV19, the J call TRBJ1-5; D is possibly TRBD1 (6 bases). Between the trimmed V and J ends, which lost 1 base and 1 base, there was a span of 11 bases. The CDR3 covers 16 residues. Per germline, CDR1 LNHDA and CDR2 SQIVND (reference sequence).

This chain uses TRBV10-3 with TRBJ2-3, with 9 bases identical to TRBD1. The junction had 4 bases not matched to a gene; V was cut back by 4 bases and J by 5 bases. The CDR3 loop spans 14 amino acids. From germline, CDR1 is ENHRY and CDR2 SYGVKD. Here the CDR3 reads CAISGGTGLDTQYF. CDR3 nucleotides: TGTGCCATCAGTGGGGGGACAGGGCTAGATACGCAGTATTTT.

This clone was seen a few times. The chain employs TRBV29-1 and TRBJ1-1; possibly TRBD1 for D (5 bases). The V end lost 7 bases, the J end lost 1 base, and 13 bases lay between the germline ends. CDR1 and CDR2 from the germline V gene are SQVTM and ANQGSEA. This CDR3 comprises 13 residues. The CDR3 is CSAAGGTNTEAFF. DNA for the CDR3: TGCAGCGCCGCTGGGGGGACGAACACTGAAGCTTTCTTT. The entire variable domain, with the rest obtained from reference TRBV29-1 and TRBJ1-1, is as follows: SAVISQKPSRDICQRGTSLTIQCQVDSQVTMMFWYRQQPGQSLTLIATANQGSEATYESGFVIDKFPISRPNLTFSTLTVSNMSPEDSSIYLCSAAGGTNTEAFFGQGTRLTVV.

This sequence joins TRBV11-3 and TRBJ2-3; D possibly corresponds to TRBD2 (5 bases). V lost 3 bases and J 6 bases, leaving 10 bases between the germline ends. The CDR3 contains 13 residues. In germline, CDR1 is SGHNT, CDR2 YENEEA. CDR3 DNA sequence: TGTGCCAGCAGCTTGGCGGAGGAGGATACGCAGTATTTT. Translating gives CASSLAEEDTQYF.

The genes are TRBV7-2 and TRBJ2-7; no definite D call. The CDR3 totals 14 residues. CDR1 is SGHTA, CDR2 FQGNSA, per germline. V dropped 1 base and J dropped 3 bases, with 10 bases sitting between them. The DNA of the CDR3 is TGTGCCAGCAGCTTAGAGGCTCAGGACTACGAGCAGTACTTC. This translates into CASSLEAQDYEQYF. Full variable domain (rest looked up from reference TRBV7-2 and TRBJ2-7): GAGVSQSPSNKVTEKGKDVELRCDPISGHTALYWYRQSLGQGLEFLIYFQGNSAPDKSGLPSDRFSAERTGGSVSTLTIQRTQQEDSAVYLCASSLEAQDYEQYFGPGTRLTVT.

The rearrangement uses TRBV15 and TRBJ1-1, with 7 nucleotides matching TRBD1. The J segment lost 0 bases and the V segment lost 5 bases, leaving 3 bases of the junction unmatched. This CDR3 comprises 14 residues. Germline CDR1 reads LNHNV; CDR2 reads YYDKDF (reference sequence). The CDR3 DNA sequence: TGTGCCACCAGCCCTGACAGGGTGAACACTGAAGCTTTCTTT. This encodes CATSPDRVNTEAFF.

The rearrangement uses TRBV7-9 and TRBJ2-5, with a possible D match to TRBD2 (5 bases). Trimming stripped 3 bases from V and 3 bases from J, with 14 bases between. The CDR3 loop spans 15 amino acids. Germline CDR1 SEHNR, CDR2 FQNEAQ (reference sequence). The CDR3 DNA sequence: TGTGCCAGCAGCTTTCCAAGCGGAGGAGAAGAGACCCAGTACTTC. As protein: CASSFPSGGEETQYF.

The rearrangement joins TRBV2 to TRBJ2-2; 7 nucleotides align to TRBD1. The CDR3 covers 16 residues. Unmatched junction bases numbered 7, after V lost 6 bases and J lost 0 bases. Germline CDR1 and CDR2: SNHLY and FYNNEI. CDR3 loop: CASRTTGSTNTGELFF. The CDR3, as DNA: TGTGCCAGCAGGACGACAGGGTCCACGAACACCGGGGAGCTGTTTTTT.

CDR3 loop: CASSLGRQINEKLFF. The CDR3 DNA sequence: TGTGCCAGCAGCTTAGGCCGACAGATTAATGAAAAACTGTTTTTT. This chain links TRBV7-6 with TRBJ1-4, with D perhaps matching TRBD1 (5 bases). The CDR3 consists of 15 residues. Germline lookup yields CDR1 SGHVS and CDR2 FNYEAQ. V lost 1 base and J lost 4, with 10 bases in between.

This CDR3 reads CASSFVAFDRSDEQFF. DNA for the CDR3: TGTGCCAGCAGCTTCGTAGCCTTTGATAGAAGCGATGAGCAGTTCTTC. The V and J genes are TRBV7-3 and TRBJ2-1; no reliable D call. Per germline, CDR1 SGHTA and CDR2 FQGTGA. The length of the CDR3 is 16 residues. Trimming took 3 bases from V and 8 from J, leaving 20 bases between them. Variable domain in full (rest from reference TRBV7-3 and TRBJ2-1): GAGVSQTPSNKVTEKGKYVELRCDPISGHTALYWYRQSLGQGPEFLIYFQGTGAADDSGLPNDRFFAVRPEGSVSTLKIQRTERGDSAVYLCASSFVAFDRSDEQFFGPGTRLTVL.

This clone was detected only once. V usage is TRBV7-2 and J usage is TRBJ2-7; D perhaps matches TRBD1 (6 bases). Trimming shortened V by 2 bases and J by 6 bases, and 11 bases separated the two germline ends. Germline lookup yields CDR1 SGHTA and CDR2 FQGNSA. CDR3 size: 13 residues. CDR3 residues: CASSLSPGVEQYF. CDR3 sequence (DNA): TGTGCCAGCAGCTTATCCCCAGGGGTCGAGCAGTACTTC.

V and J are TRBV6-5 and TRBJ2-1, with TRBD2 matching 9 bases. V lost 2 bases, J lost 9 bases, and 8 bases stayed unmatched. Looked up from germline, CDR1 is MNHEY and CDR2 is SVGAGI. CDR3 size: 15 residues. In DNA form, the CDR3 reads TGTGCCAGCAGTTACCAGGCGGGAGGGCCGTCTGAGCAGTTCTTC. It translates to CASSYQAGGPSEQFF.

The CDR3 nucleotides read TGTGCCAGCAGTTTAAGCTGGGTCAGGGGCTCCTCCTACGAGCAGTACTTC. Residues: CASSLSWVRGSSYEQYF. The J gene is TRBJ2-7, the V gene TRBV28; TRBD1 might be the D (6 bases). The CDR3 has 17 residues. CDR1 and CDR2 from the germline V gene are MDHEN and SYDVKM. The V end was cut by 2 bases, the J end by 0 bases, with 17 bases between.

The J gene is TRBJ1-2, the V gene TRBV5-1, with 7 bases identical to TRBD1. Trimming took 4 bases from V and 5 from J; bases not matched to a gene: 5. The CDR3 contains 13 residues. From germline, CDR1 is SGHRS and CDR2 YFSETQ. Here the CDR3 reads CASSGGTVYGYTF. The CDR3 DNA is TGCGCCAGCAGCGGAGGGACAGTTTATGGCTACACCTTC.

V usage is TRBV28 and J usage is TRBJ2-3, with 8 bases aligning to TRBD2. Germline V gene lookup returns CDR1 MDHEN and CDR2 SYDVKM. V dropped 5 bases and J dropped 2; count of bases not matched to a gene: 15. The CDR3 has 18 amino acids. CDR3: CASSPSPGAGGFTDTQYF. The CDR3 DNA is TGTGCCAGCAGTCCCTCCCCGGGTGCGGGAGGTTTCACAGATACGCAGTATTTT.

The rearrangement joins TRBV7-2 to TRBJ1-1; 10 bases align to TRBD1. The germline V gene encodes CDR1 SGHTA and CDR2 FQGNSA. This CDR3 comprises 15 residues. V dropped 4 bases and J dropped 6; count of bases not matched to a gene: 8. This chain's CDR3 is CASSYDRGRGAEAFF. CDR3 nucleotides: TGTGCCAGCAGCTACGACAGGGGGCGTGGGGCTGAAGCTTTCTTT.